This T cell receptor beta chain comes out of a study of cytomegalovirus exposure and HLA in healthy donors. In the PCR, 60 Vbeta and 13 Jbeta primers were used. The assay was immunoSEQ multiplex PCR, and TCRdb's table has in-frame clones only and misses some. The data show under 200,000 clones, roughly 13% seen once. A remark on this clone: Its antigen is unidentified.

Overall study findings and caveats: TCR beta sequences numbering under 20,000 were associated with HLA alleles at 0.05 false discovery rate in a later analysis. TCR beta V- and J-gene trimming was later associated with a missense DCLRE1C variant.

Among the donors, all were healthy bone marrow donors. The CDR3 is made up of 17 amino acids. Germline values: CDR1 SGHTA, CDR2 FQGNSA. With V trimmed by 6 bases and J by 4 bases, 14 bases remained unmatched. The chain employs TRBV7-2 and TRBJ2-2, with 7 nucleotides matching TRBD1. The receptor was isolated from a man aged 45 to 65 in good health and CMV-seropositive. Sequencing used PBMCs. CDR3 in DNA: TGTGCCAGCAGTCCCGACAGGGACGGCGTGGGCACCGGGGAGCTGTTTTTT. Amino acid sequence: CASSPDRDGVGTGELFF.